The present entry profiles one T cell receptor beta chain with its context. The sample is drawn from a study of blood T cell repertoires in COVID-19. V lost 3 bases to trimming and J lost 4 bases; unmatched junction nucleotides: 9. CDR1 is MNHEY, CDR2 SVGEGT, per germline. There are 17 residues in the CDR3. Using immunoSEQ multiplex PCR, the repertoire was profiled, and TCRdb retains in-frame clones only, with some absent. The sample records around 330,000 clones, approximately 90% being singletons. The chain links TRBV6-2 or TRBV6-3 to TRBJ2-2; 9 bases are shared with TRBD1. This clonotype originated in a woman between 45 and 60 years old with active or convalescent COVID-19. Sequencing was done on a sample of peripheral blood. CDR3 residues: CASSYHRGHVSTGELFF. Written as DNA, the CDR3 is TGTGCCAGCAGTTATCACAGGGGGCACGTGAGCACCGGGGAGCTGTTTTTT.